Each of the 8 T cell receptor beta chains below was sequenced from the same sample in a study of cytomegalovirus exposure and HLA in healthy donors listed by TCRdb under 2017. Libraries were built with the immunoSEQ multiplex PCR assay. A mixture of 60 forward primers for TCR Vbeta segments and 13 reverse primers for TCR Jbeta segments was used in the multiplex PCR. Sourced from immuneACCESS, this table was stored by TCRdb with only in-frame sequences that have V and J called. A share of the clones is absent; for the studies checked, an unresolved V gene accounts for under half, and the remainder has no known explanation. The sample table holds about 200,000 clones, of which 79% were seen once. The top ten constitute 3.5% to 5% of the sample. The sequencing input was PBMCs. Receptors were obtained from a woman aged 25 to 39 in good health and CMV-seropositive.

The rearrangement uses TRBV11-3 and TRBJ1-2; D is unresolved. This CDR3 has 14 residues. V was pared by 4 bases and J by 8 bases, with 17 bases between. Germline values: CDR1 SGHNT, CDR2 YENEEA. The CDR3 region has the DNA TGTGCCAGCAGCTACTTGTCCCCATCGGGAGGCTACACCTTC. This codes for CASSYLSPSGGYTF.

CDR3 bases: TGCGCCAGCAGCCGAGCTACAGGGGGCAATCAGCCCCAGCATTTT. It translates to CASSRATGGNQPQHF. The J gene is TRBJ1-5, the V gene TRBV4-1, with 7 bases aligning to TRBD1. V lost 4 bases, J lost 2 bases, and 5 bases stayed unmatched. There are 15 residues in the CDR3. CDR1 and CDR2 (germline): MGHRA, YSYEKL.

The chain carries TRBV6-6 and TRBJ2-5, with a weak D call TRBD1 (6 bases). The germline V and J ends were trimmed by 7 bases and 5 bases, with 14 bases remaining between them. The CDR3 sequence is 13 residues long. Germline CDR1 is MNHNY and CDR2 is SVGAGI (reference sequence). CDR3 sequence: CASTRGFVETQYF. The DNA for the CDR3 is TGTGCCAGCACAAGGGGGTTTGTCGAGACCCAGTACTTC.

The V call is TRBV6-1, the J call TRBJ1-5; no clear D gene. Trimming took 3 bases from V and 4 from J, leaving 13 bases between them. The germline CDR1 and CDR2 sequences are MNHNS and SASEGT. The CDR3 sequence is 15 residues long. CDR3 in amino acids: CASSDPIRRNQPQHF. CDR3 nucleotide sequence: TGTGCCAGCAGTGACCCCATACGTCGGAATCAGCCCCAGCATTTT.

The chain uses TRBV11-2 and TRBJ1-2, with D perhaps matching TRBD1 (5 bases). The germline gives CDR1 SGHAT, CDR2 FQNNGV. The CDR3 loop spans 18 amino acids. Trimming removed 5 bases from V and 7 bases from J, with 29 bases in between. The chain's CDR3 is CASSLKPRGAKREGGYTF. CDR3 coding DNA: TGTGCCAGCAGCCTCAAGCCTCGCGGGGCGAAACGGGAGGGTGGCTACACCTTC.

The chain uses TRBV7-9 and TRBJ2-7; tentatively, D is TRBD2 (5 bases). Per germline, CDR1 SEHNR and CDR2 FQNEAQ (reference sequence). This CDR3 comprises 13 residues. V gave up 6 bases and J gave up 6 bases, with 15 bases separating them. The CDR3: CASRPSSSGEQYF. In DNA form, the CDR3 reads TGTGCCAGCAGGCCTAGCAGTTCAGGCGAGCAGTACTTC. Supplemented by reference TRBV7-9 and TRBJ2-7, the full variable domain reads DTGVSQNPRHKITKRGQNVTFRCDPISEHNRLYWYRQTLGQGPEFLTYFQNEAQLEKSRLLSDRFSAERPKGSFSTLEIQRTEQGDSAMYLCASRPSSSGEQYFGPGTRLTVT.

The rearrangement joins TRBV29-1 to TRBJ1-1; weak D call: TRBD1 (6 bases). This CDR3 region has 12 residues. V was trimmed by 7 bases and J by 3 bases, leaving 12 bases between them. Germline loops: CDR1 SQVTM, CDR2 ANQGSEA. CDR3 bases: TGCAGCGGCCTAGGGGGGGACACTGAAGCTTTCTTT. Translation gives CSGLGGDTEAFF.

The genes are TRBV5-1 and TRBJ2-2; 7 positions agree with TRBD1. The CDR3 sequence is 15 residues long. The V and J ends lost 2 bases and 3 bases, in that order; junction bases with no gene match: 4. The V gene's germline CDR1 is SGHRS and CDR2 YFSETQ. The CDR3 loop is CASSFEGADTGELFF. The CDR3 nucleotides read TGCGCCAGCAGCTTTGAGGGGGCGGACACCGGGGAGCTGTTTTTT.